The subject of this entry is one T cell receptor (beta chain). These data originate in a study of blood T cell repertoires in COVID-19. The data were produced by immunoSEQ multiplex PCR, yet TCRdb's version contains in-frame clones alone and is incomplete. The data show about 170,000 clones, with about 85% seen just once and 6.5% to 7.5% held by the top ten. The CDR3 extends over 16 amino acids. Deletions cut 1 base from V and 0 bases from J, with 12 bases between. The germline V gene encodes CDR1 SGHDN and CDR2 FVKESK. The sequenced sample consisted of peripheral blood. The chain carries TRBV14 and TRBJ1-1; perhaps TRBD1 as D (5 bases). The source is a man older than 75 with COVID-19, enrolled during active disease. Here the CDR3 DNA reads TGTGCCAGCAGCCAAGTGCAGGGATACATGAACACTGAAGCTTTCTTT. It specifies CASSQVQGYMNTEAFF.